A selection of T cell receptor beta chains follows, all from one sample in a study of CD8 T cells in ankylosing spondylitis. TCRdb fed the 5' RACE reads into MiXCR, producing one record per CDR3 protein. The sample contains under 850,000 distinct CDR3 sequences, about 20% of which appear only once. The specimen was blood, either unsorted or a sorted T cell fraction (not recorded which). The receptors were gathered from a male donor with ankylosing spondylitis. Both conserved end residues are part of each CDR3. D genes are given only for firm matches. Clone size is not always given. Where it is, it says once, few, many or a class for expanded clones.

j_call	d_call	clone_size	v_call	cdr3_aa	cdr3_nt
TRBJ1-6	TRBD1	-	TRBV20-1	CSANNRGSRSNSPLHF	TGCAGTGCCAACAACAGGGGGAGCCGCAGTAATTCACCCCTCCACTTT
TRBJ2-1	-	-	TRBV20-1	CSHSLNNEQFF	TGCAGTCACTCACTAAACAATGAGCAGTTCTTC
TRBJ1-4	-	few	TRBV29-1	CSVYTTGSGEKLFF	TGCAGCGTTTACACAACAGGGTCGGGTGAAAAACTGTTTTTT
TRBJ2-2	-	-	TRBV2	CASRGGGSGELFF	TGTGCCAGCAGGGGAGGGGGATCCGGGGAGCTGTTTTTT
TRBJ2-7	-	-	TRBV20-1	CSARDLVVGWETGAVRYEQYF	TGCAGTGCTAGAGATTTAGTCGTTGGATGGGAAACTGGGGCAGTCCGATACGAGCAGTACTTC
TRBJ2-1	TRBD2	-	TRBV4-3	CASSQDDPRTSVNNEQFF	TGCGCCAGCAGCCAAGATGATCCCCGGACTAGCGTAAACAATGAGCAGTTCTTC
TRBJ1-5	-	-	TRBV4-1	CASSPRQAGGQPQHF	TGCGCCAGCAGCCCCCGACAGGCTGGGGGTCAGCCCCAGCATTTT
TRBJ2-7	TRBD2	many	TRBV20-1	CSAPTTGTSVFGYEQYF	TGCAGTGCCCCCACAACCGGGACTAGCGTCTTTGGCTACGAGCAGTACTTC
TRBJ2-7	TRBD2	-	TRBV7-2	CASSPGGGSTYEQYF	TGTGCCAGCAGCCCTGGCGGGGGTTCAACCTACGAGCAGTACTTC
TRBJ2-7	-	few	TRBV5-1	CASSPAGPEQYF	TGCGCCAGCAGCCCGGCGGGCCCGGAGCAGTACTTC
TRBJ2-1	-	-	TRBV12-3/TRBV12-4	CASSPHPGGDEQFF	TGTGCCAGCAGTCCCCATCCTGGCGGAGATGAGCAGTTCTTC
TRBJ2-7	-	few	TRBV28	CASSFAVSSYEQYF	TGTGCCAGCAGTTTCGCCGTTAGCTCCTACGAGCAGTACTTC
TRBJ1-2	-	few	TRBV20-1	CSAPQGFNYGYTF	TGCAGTGCGCCACAGGGTTTTAACTATGGCTACACCTTC
TRBJ1-2	TRBD1	many	TRBV12-3/TRBV12-4	CASSWTGGDYGYTF	TGTGCCAGCAGTTGGACAGGGGGAGACTATGGCTACACCTTC
TRBJ2-1	TRBD2	many	TRBV7-2	CASSLRLADNNEQFF	TGTGCCAGCAGCTTAAGACTAGCGGATAACAATGAGCAGTTCTTC
TRBJ1-1	-	-	TRBV29-1	CSVGRGKNTEAFF	TGCAGCGTTGGGAGGGGCAAGAACACTGAAGCTTTCTTT
TRBJ2-7	TRBD2	-	TRBV18	CASSPQLAGGTYEQYF	TGTGCCAGCTCACCACAGCTAGCGGGAGGAACCTACGAGCAGTACTTC
TRBJ2-7	-	few	TRBV12-3/TRBV12-4	CASSFNGGAPSYEQYF	TGTGCCAGCAGTTTCAACGGGGGCGCGCCTTCCTACGAGCAGTACTTC
TRBJ2-4	-	few	TRBV5-4	CASSTDILAKNIQYF	TGTGCCAGCAGCACTGACATATTAGCCAAAAACATTCAGTACTTC
TRBJ2-2	-	-	TRBV5-6	CASSPRSLGIGGELFF	TGTGCCAGCAGCCCACGATCTTTGGGGATTGGCGGGGAGCTGTTTTTT
TRBJ2-2	-	-	TRBV7-3	CASSLLGRDTGELFF	TGTGCCAGCAGCTTACTCGGCAGGGACACCGGGGAGCTGTTTTTT
TRBJ2-1	TRBD1	-	TRBV19	CASSTRGTGSYNEQFF	TGTGCCAGTAGTACGAGAGGGACAGGGTCCTACAATGAGCAGTTCTTC
TRBJ2-5	-	-	TRBV5-1	CASRAQETQYF	TGCGCCAGCAGGGCACAAGAGACCCAGTACTTC
TRBJ1-2	TRBD1	few	TRBV12-3/TRBV12-4	CASSRPGTANYGYTF	TGTGCCAGCAGTCGGCCGGGGACAGCAAACTATGGCTACACCTTC
TRBJ2-7	-	few	TRBV7-9	CASSLTTLGEQYF	TGTGCCAGCAGCCTAACTACCCTGGGCGAGCAGTACTTC
TRBJ1-6	TRBD1	few	TRBV5-1	CASSEGQKNSPLHF	TGCGCCAGCAGCGAGGGACAGAAAAATTCACCCCTCCACTTT
TRBJ2-1	-	few	TRBV20-1	CSAQLVSYLNEQFF	TGCAGTGCCCAACTAGTCTCATACCTCAATGAGCAGTTCTTC